A selection of T cell receptor beta chains follows, all from one sample in a study of T cells in Graves' hyperthyroidism and ophthalmopathy. TCRdb analysed the multiplex PCR reads with MiXCR anew, one entry per CDR3 protein. This table has 50,000 to 60,000 distinct CDR3 sequences, over 40% appearing once. Material: blood. The receptors stem from a woman aged 45-65 years with Graves' ophthalmopathy. Each CDR3 is given with its conserved first and last residue. D genes are given only for firm matches. Clone sizes are given selectively: once, few, many, or a class where the clone is expanded.

>TRBJ1-1|NA|many|TRBV12-3/TRBV12-4|14
TGTGCCAGCAGTTTATCGGGCGGGACCACTGAAGCTTTCTTT
CASSLSGGTTEAFF
>TRBJ2-1|TRBD2|many|TRBV5-4|16
TGTGCCAGCAGCTTGGGACTAGCCCCCTCCTACAATGAGCAGTTCTTC
CASSLGLAPSYNEQFF
>TRBJ2-5|TRBD1|many|TRBV2|18
TGTGCCAGCAGTGAAGCAATTAGGGGGACAGGGACTAAAGAGACCCAGTACTTC
CASSEAIRGTGTKETQYF
>TRBJ2-5|TRBD2|many|TRBV19|17
TGTGCCAGTAGCTGGAGACTAGCGGGAGAATTATCAGAGACCCAGTACTTC
CASSWRLAGELSETQYF
>TRBJ2-2|NA|many|TRBV29-1|15
TGCAGCGTTGCCGGGGGTCGGGGGCACACCGGGGAGCTGTTTTTT
CSVAGGRGHTGELFF
>TRBJ1-6|NA|NA|TRBV5-1|14
TGCGCCGGCAGCTTGGTTCAGAGCAACTCGCCCCTCCACTTT
CAGSLVQSNSPLHF
>TRBJ2-7|TRBD1|many|TRBV5-4|16
TGTGCCAGCAGCTTGGCCGGGACAGCCGAGGCCTACGAGCAGTACTTC
CASSLAGTAEAYEQYF
>TRBJ2-5|TRBD2|medium-sized|TRBV24-1|15
TGTGCCACCAGTGATCGATTGACTAGCCCAGAGACCCAGTACTTC
CATSDRLTSPETQYF
>TRBJ2-1|TRBD2|many|TRBV15|18
TGTGCCACCAGCAGAGCTCCGGGACTAGCGTATTGGGACAATGAGCAGTTCTTC
CATSRAPGLAYWDNEQFF
>TRBJ2-3|NA|NA|TRBV3-1|15
TGTGCCAGCAGGACTAGAGGGGGGGGCACAGATACGCAGTATTTT
CASRTRGGGTDTQYF
>TRBJ2-7|NA|NA|TRBV20-1|15
TGCAGTGCCGATGGAGCGACCAACTCCTACAAGGAGCAGTACTTC
CSADGATNSYKEQYF
>TRBJ2-7|NA|many|TRBV20-1|14
TGCAGTGCATACGGGACTTTTAGCTCCTACGAGCAGTACTTC
CSAYGTFSSYEQYF
>TRBJ2-6|TRBD1|NA|TRBV11-1|17
TGTGCCAGCAGCTTACGTGTGGGACAGGCTGGGGCCAACGTCCTGACTTTC
CASSLRVGQAGANVLTF
>TRBJ2-1|NA|NA|TRBV4-1|12
TGCGCCAGCAGCCTGGGAAACAATGAGCAGTTCTTC
CASSLGNNEQFF
>TRBJ2-7|TRBD2|NA|TRBV19|15
TGTGCCAGTACCGGGACTAGCGGGAGCCACTACGAGCAGTACTTC
CASTGTSGSHYEQYF
>TRBJ1-2|TRBD1|NA|TRBV3-1|14
TGTGCCGGCAGCCAAGGAACAGGGGGCCATGGCTACACCTTC
CAGSQGTGGHGYTF
>TRBJ2-3|TRBD2|NA|TRBV28|16
TGTGCCAGCAGTTCAGGACTAGCGGGAGCTACAGATACGCAGTATTTT
CASSSGLAGATDTQYF
>TRBJ1-6|TRBD1|many|TRBV12-3/TRBV12-4|14
TGTGCCAGCAGTCCGGGGGACAGGGGTTCACCCCTCCACTTT
CASSPGDRGSPLHF
>TRBJ2-3|TRBD2|NA|TRBV27|16
TGTGCCAGCGGACTAGCGGGGGACTCTAGCAGGGATACGCAGTATTTT
CASGLAGDSSRDTQYF
>TRBJ2-1|TRBD2|once|TRBV7-2|15
TGTGCCAGCAGCTTATATCTAGCGGGTTACAATGAGCAGTTCTTC
CASSLYLAGYNEQFF
>TRBJ2-2|TRBD1|many|TRBV7-9|14
TGTGCCATTACAGGGGGAACGAACACCGGGGAGCTGTTTTTT
CAITGGTNTGELFF
>TRBJ1-6|NA|medium-sized|TRBV2|12
TGTGCCAGCAGTGAAGTCAATTCACCCCTCCACTTT
CASSEVNSPLHF
>TRBJ2-5|TRBD2|NA|TRBV5-1|16
TGCGCCAGCAGCTTGGGGGGCGGGAGCTACCAAGAGACCCAGTACTTC
CASSLGGGSYQETQYF
>TRBJ2-3|TRBD1|NA|TRBV20-1|14
TGCAGTGCTGGACAGGGGAATGAGCGGACTACGCAGTATTTT
CSAGQGNERTTQYF
>TRBJ2-6|NA|NA|TRBV7-2|16
TGTGCCAGCAGCTTAGCCAGGCTTTCTGGGGCCAACGTCCTGACTTTC
CASSLARLSGANVLTF
>TRBJ2-6|TRBD1|many|TRBV10-3|18
TGTGCCATCAGTGAGCCCGGGACAGTTAGGTCTGGGGCCAACGTCCTGACTTTC
CAISEPGTVRSGANVLTF
>TRBJ1-5|NA|many|TRBV20-1|12
TGCAGTGCTAGTAGCCCTAATCAGCCCCAGCATTTT
CSASSPNQPQHF
>TRBJ2-5|NA|NA|TRBV9|12
TGTGCCAGCAGCGTAGGGACAGATACGCGGTACTTC
CASSVGTDTRYF
>TRBJ2-1|NA|many|TRBV9|12
TGTGCCAGCAGTCGTTTTGGAAGTGAGCAGTTCTTC
CASSRFGSEQFF
>TRBJ2-7|TRBD2|many|TRBV25-1|13
TGTGCCAGCAGTGGAAGGGGAGGGTTCGAGCAGTACTTC
CASSGRGGFEQYF
>TRBJ2-2|NA|many|TRBV6-6|14
TGTGCCATAATGTTGGGGGACGACACCGGGGAGCTGTTTTTT
CAIMLGDDTGELFF
>TRBJ1-1|TRBD1|few|TRBV7-2|14
TGTGCCAGCAGCTTAGGGACAGGGGACACTGAAGCTTTCTTT
CASSLGTGDTEAFF
>TRBJ2-3|NA|NA|TRBV10-2|13
TGCGCCGGAACCAGAGAATCGGTAAATACGCAGTATTTT
CAGTRESVNTQYF
>TRBJ2-5|TRBD2|NA|TRBV9|16
TGCGCCAGCATCGTAGGAGTAGCGGGGGGGGTGGAGACCCAGTACTTC
CASIVGVAGGVETQYF
>TRBJ2-3|NA|many|TRBV24-1|18
TGTGCCACCAGCCACTCGCGGCGGGACCAGTCGACGTTAGATACGCAGTATTTT
CATSHSRRDQSTLDTQYF
>TRBJ2-2|TRBD2|NA|TRBV6-5|14
TGTGCCAGTCGAACGGGGAGGGGTGCCGGGGAGCTGTTTTTT
CASRTGRGAGELFF
>TRBJ2-3|NA|NA|TRBV9|17
TGTGCCAGCAGCGTTACCGGGACACGGGAAAGCACAGATACGCAGTATTTT
CASSVTGTRESTDTQYF
>TRBJ1-6|TRBD1|NA|TRBV6-5|16
TGTGCCAGCAGTTACCGCGACAGGGATCCGGCCTCACCCCTCCACTTT
CASSYRDRDPASPLHF
>TRBJ2-7|TRBD1|NA|TRBV2|13
TGTGCCAGCTCGACAGGGTGGAGGTACGAGCAGTACTTC
CASSTGWRYEQYF
>TRBJ2-5|NA|NA|TRBV7-3|13
TGTGCCAGCAGTCACAGGGGACTAGAGACCCAGTACTTC
CASSHRGLETQYF
>TRBJ1-2|NA|NA|TRBV5-4|13
TGTGCCAGCAGCATGGATCCGGGGTCTGGCTACACCTTC
CASSMDPGSGYTF
>TRBJ1-2|TRBD1|many|TRBV19|14
TGTGCCAGTAGCCGACAGGGGGATACCTATGGCTACACCTTC
CASSRQGDTYGYTF
>TRBJ2-1|TRBD2|once|TRBV12-5|10
TGTGTCAGCGGGGGTAATGAGCAGTTCTTC
CVSGGNEQFF
>TRBJ2-2|TRBD1|many|TRBV6-2/TRBV6-3|14
TGTGCCAGCAGTTATACTCGGACAGGGGGGGAGCTGTTTTTT
CASSYTRTGGELFF
>TRBJ2-7|NA|NA|TRBV7-2|14
TGTGCCAGCAGCGGGACTCGTACCTCTTACGAGCAGTACTTC
CASSGTRTSYEQYF
>TRBJ1-5|NA|many|TRBV6-6|15
TGTGCCAGCAGTTACTCCCGTAATAGCAATCAGCCCCAGCATTTT
CASSYSRNSNQPQHF
>TRBJ2-7|NA|many|TRBV9|14
TGTGCCAGCAGCGTAGGCCAGGCTCCCTACGAGCAGTACTTC
CASSVGQAPYEQYF
>TRBJ2-3|NA|many|TRBV20-1|14
TGCAGTGCTAGTGGGCTCGGGAGCACAGATACGCAGTATTTT
CSASGLGSTDTQYF
>TRBJ2-1|NA|once|TRBV2|15
TGTGCCAGCGGTGATAAACTAGCAGGGGGGAATGAGCAGTTCTTC
CASGDKLAGGNEQFF
>TRBJ2-2|TRBD2|NA|TRBV7-2|17
TGTGCCAGCAGTTCCACTAGCGGAGGGGGGAACGCCGGGGAGCTGTTTTTT
CASSSTSGGGNAGELFF